The 14 T cell receptor beta chains below all came from one sample that was sequenced in a study of OX40 agonist ivuxolimab in advanced cancers. TCRdb's table, derived via immunoSEQ multiplex PCR, lists solely in-frame clones and lacks some. The table includes roughly 70,000 clones, 75% to 90% detected once. The sample consisted of CD4+ or CD8+ T cells sorted from blood, taken in a trial of the OX40 agonist ivuxolimab. These TCRs come from an adult with an advanced solid tumor such as melanoma, head and neck, liver or kidney cancer.

This clone came up once. The rearrangement links TRBV19 to TRBJ1-3, with D unresolved. The germline V gene encodes CDR1 LNHDA and CDR2 SQIVND (reference sequence). This CDR3 has 17 amino acids. V lost 2 bases, J lost 7 bases, and 21 bases lay in between. CDR3 sequence (DNA): TGTGCCAGTAGTATAAGGACCGATGTACTGGGTCGGAACACCATATATTTT. Translation gives CASSIRTDVLGRNTIYF.

The chain joins TRBV2 to TRBJ2-6; perhaps TRBD1 as D (7 bases). The CDR3 is 21 amino acids. V lost 7 bases and J lost 1, with 29 bases in between. CDR1 and CDR2 from the germline V gene are SNHLY and FYNNEI. CDR3 in amino acids: CASKHRGEFEGGTSGANVLTF. The CDR3 DNA reads as TGTGCCAGCAAGCACAGGGGCGAGTTTGAGGGAGGTACATCTGGGGCCAACGTCCTGACTTTC.

V usage is TRBV7-8 and J usage is TRBJ2-7; D not certain. Germline V gene sequence: CDR1 SGHVS, CDR2 FQNEAQ. The CDR3 runs 13 residues. With 5 bases removed from V and 6 bases from J, the gap between germline ends came to 14 bases. The DNA of the CDR3 is TGTGCCAGCAGCCCCGAGTCTGGCGGCGAGCAGTACTTC. Residues: CASSPESGGEQYF.

The chain is built from TRBV6-6 and TRBJ1-3; D is unresolved. V shed 0 bases and J shed 0 bases, with 6 bases lying between them. Germline CDR1 and CDR2: MNHNY and SVGAGI (reference sequence). The CDR3 covers 15 residues. The CDR3 here is CASSYSVSSGNTIYF. In DNA, the CDR3 is TGTGCCAGCAGTTACTCAGTGAGCTCTGGAAACACCATATATTTT.

The chain uses TRBV5-5 and TRBJ1-5; 9 bases agree with TRBD1. V shed 4 bases, J shed 4 bases, and the junction held 6 bases outside the gene matches. Germline V gene data show CDR1 as SGHKS and CDR2 as YYEKEE (reference sequence). This CDR3 is built from 15 residues. The CDR3 region is CASSPGQGQNQPQHF. The CDR3 coding sequence is TGTGCCAGCAGCCCCGGACAGGGGCAAAATCAGCCCCAGCATTTT.

The chain couples TRBV20-1 to TRBJ2-3; D unclear. From germline, CDR1 is DFQATT and CDR2 SNEGSKA (reference sequence). V lost 3 bases and J 5 bases, leaving 6 bases between the germline ends. The CDR3 loop spans 11 amino acids. CDR3 coding DNA: TGCAGTGCTAGTCAGCAAGATACGCAGTATTTT. It is translated as CSASQQDTQYF.

The gene calls are TRBV7-6 and TRBJ2-3; 8 bases map to TRBD2. The CDR3 is 15 amino acids. The germline gives CDR1 SGHVS, CDR2 FNYEAQ. Losses at the gene ends were 2 bases for V and 4 bases for J; bases not matched to a gene: 5. CDR3 DNA sequence: TGTGCCAGCAGCTTAATAGCGGGGACGGCAGATACGCAGTATTTT. Translating gives CASSLIAGTADTQYF.

The chain carries TRBV25-1 and TRBJ1-4; tentative D call: TRBD1 (6 bases). The germline V gene encodes CDR1 MGHDK and CDR2 SYGVNS. Deletions cut 5 bases from V and 4 bases from J, with 14 bases between. The CDR3 has 15 residues. The CDR3 nucleotides read TGTGCCAGCAGTCCAGAACAGGGTGATAATGAAAAACTGTTTTTT. It encodes CASSPEQGDNEKLFF.

This clone was seen a handful of times. V usage is TRBV11-2 and J usage is TRBJ1-1; 8 bases map to TRBD1. Germline assignment: CDR1 SGHAT and CDR2 FQNNGV. Trimming took 5 bases from V and 4 from J; bases not matched to a gene: 9. The CDR3 contains 15 residues. CDR3 residues: CASSPEDRVTTEAFF. In DNA form, the CDR3 reads TGTGCCAGCAGCCCCGAGGACAGGGTAACCACTGAAGCTTTCTTT.

This chain connects TRBV7-2 to TRBJ2-1, with 8 bases lining up with TRBD2. The V gene's germline CDR1 is SGHTA and CDR2 FQGNSA. The CDR3 sequence is 12 residues long. V trimming: 6 bases; J trimming: 9 bases; junction bases outside the gene matches: 4. For the CDR3, the DNA is TGTGCCAGCAGAGCGAGCGGGAGTGAGCAGTTCTTC. Protein product: CASRASGSEQFF.

This clone occurred a few times. The chain couples TRBV13 to TRBJ2-3; TRBD2 matches 11 bases. Germline V lookup: CDR1 PRHDT, CDR2 FYEKMQ (reference sequence). J was trimmed by 2 bases and V by 0 bases; bases with no gene match: 4. The length of the CDR3 is 17 residues. The CDR3 sequence: CASSLGASGGITDTQYF. CDR3 sequence (DNA): TGTGCCAGCAGCTTAGGGGCTAGCGGGGGGATCACAGATACGCAGTATTTT.

This rearrangement joins TRBV6-5 to TRBJ1-1; 7 bases match TRBD1. The CDR3 runs 15 residues. After removal of 0 bases from V and 5 bases from J, the junction contained 6 bases not matched to a gene. CDR1 MNHEY and CDR2 SVGAGI come from the germline V gene. The CDR3 bases are TGTGCCAGCAGTTACTCGTACAGGGGAGCAACTGAAGCTTTCTTT. This sequence encodes CASSYSYRGATEAFF.

This chain joins TRBV19 and TRBJ2-7, with 12 positions matching TRBD2. The V segment lost 3 bases and the J segment 1 base; nucleotides outside the gene matches: 10. Germline V gives CDR1 LNHDA, CDR2 SQIVND (reference sequence). CDR3 size: 18 residues. The CDR3 here is CASSITSGGPATSYEQYF. The DNA for the CDR3 is TGTGCCAGTAGTATCACTAGCGGGGGGCCCGCGACGTCCTACGAGCAGTACTTC.

The chain combines TRBV5-1 with TRBJ2-2; D is ambiguous. Germline loops: CDR1 SGHRS, CDR2 YFSETQ. This CDR3 has 16 residues. V shed 0 bases and J shed 1 base, with 10 bases lying between them. CDR3 nucleotides: TGCGCCAGCAGCTTGGGGTCCAAGGGGAACACCGGGGAGCTGTTTTTT. It yields the protein CASSLGSKGNTGELFF.